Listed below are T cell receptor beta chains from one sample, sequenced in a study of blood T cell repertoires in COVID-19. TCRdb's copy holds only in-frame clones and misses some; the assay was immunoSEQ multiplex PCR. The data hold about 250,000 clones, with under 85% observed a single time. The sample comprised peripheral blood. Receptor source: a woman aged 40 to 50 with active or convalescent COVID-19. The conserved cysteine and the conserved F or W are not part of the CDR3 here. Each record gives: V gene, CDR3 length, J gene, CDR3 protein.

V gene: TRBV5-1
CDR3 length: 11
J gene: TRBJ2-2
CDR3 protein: ASSTGLGGELF

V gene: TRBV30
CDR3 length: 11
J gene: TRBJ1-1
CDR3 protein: AWSARKNTEAF

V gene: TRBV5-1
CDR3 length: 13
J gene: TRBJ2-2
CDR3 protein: ASRFTGGDTGELF

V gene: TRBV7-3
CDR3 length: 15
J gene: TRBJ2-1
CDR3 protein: ASSLKPRDRVGNEQF

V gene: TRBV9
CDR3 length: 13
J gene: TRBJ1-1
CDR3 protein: ASSVEGTGNTEAF

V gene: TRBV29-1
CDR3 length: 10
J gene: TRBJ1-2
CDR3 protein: SVIPSGDGYT

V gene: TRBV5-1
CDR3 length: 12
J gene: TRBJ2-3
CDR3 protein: ASSFRQSTDTQY

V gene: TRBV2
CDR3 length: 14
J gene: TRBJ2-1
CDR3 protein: ASSEVGSGGAIEQF

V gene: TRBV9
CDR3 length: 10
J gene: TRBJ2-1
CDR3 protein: ASSGVGGEQF

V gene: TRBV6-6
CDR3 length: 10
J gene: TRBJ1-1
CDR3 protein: ASRDRATEAF

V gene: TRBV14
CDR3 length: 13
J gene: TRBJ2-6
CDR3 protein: ASSHRQVWANVLT

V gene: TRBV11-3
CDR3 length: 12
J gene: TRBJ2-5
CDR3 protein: ASSPGAGQETQY

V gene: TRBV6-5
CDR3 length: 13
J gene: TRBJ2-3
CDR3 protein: ASEPGTGSTDTQY

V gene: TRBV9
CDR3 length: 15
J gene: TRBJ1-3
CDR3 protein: ASSVGTGKKAGNTIY

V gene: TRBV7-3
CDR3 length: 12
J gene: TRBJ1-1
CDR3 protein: ASSLGSGNTEAF

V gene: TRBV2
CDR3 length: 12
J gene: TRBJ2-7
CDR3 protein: ASSDDWSSYEQY

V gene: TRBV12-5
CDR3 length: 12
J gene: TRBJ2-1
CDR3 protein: ASGLGGFYNEQF